The 23 T cell receptor beta chains below all came from one sample that was sequenced in a study of cytomegalovirus exposure and HLA in healthy donors. Use of 60 Vbeta and 13 Jbeta primers characterized the PCR. Only in-frame clones appear in the TCRdb table, and some are missing; sequencing was by immunoSEQ multiplex PCR. Here the sample spans more than 150,000 clones, about 79% being singletons. The source material was PBMCs. The receptors stem from a girl aged 2-10 years in good health and CMV-seropositive.

This sequence joins TRBV5-1 and TRBJ2-5; D unresolved. The V end was cut by 7 bases, the J end by 2 bases, with 15 bases between. The length of the CDR3 is 14 residues. CDR1 is SGHRS and CDR2 is YFSETQ in the germline V gene. The CDR3 DNA reads as TGCGCCAGCCGGGTGGCGGTTATTCAAGAGACCCAGTACTTC. It yields the protein CASRVAVIQETQYF.

This chain links TRBV6-5 with TRBJ1-5, with 9 bases matching TRBD1. Germline V lookup: CDR1 MNHEY, CDR2 SVGAGI. J lost 4 bases, V lost 4 bases, and 5 bases had no gene match. There are 15 residues in the CDR3. The CDR3 reads CASSSGTGYNQPQHF. CDR3 nucleotide sequence: TGTGCCAGCAGTTCCGGGACAGGGTATAATCAGCCCCAGCATTTT.

CDR3 DNA sequence: TGCAGCGCGGGACAGGCCCTTGTGAACACTGAAGCTTTCTTT. This encodes CSAGQALVNTEAFF. This chain connects TRBV29-1 to TRBJ1-1; 8 nucleotides line up with TRBD1. The CDR3 consists of 14 residues. J was trimmed by 0 bases and V by 7 bases; bases with no gene match: 7. Germline V gene sequence: CDR1 SQVTM, CDR2 ANQGSEA.

The sample holds a few counts of this clone. The CDR3 region has the DNA TGTGCCAGCAGCCCTGGGACAGTCTACGAGCAGTACTTC. Translating it yields CASSPGTVYEQYF. V gene TRBV5-5 combines with J gene TRBJ2-7, with TRBD1 matching 7 bases. The CDR3 consists of 13 residues. The germline V gene encodes CDR1 SGHKS and CDR2 YYEKEE (reference sequence). V lost 4 bases and J lost 3; bases outside the gene matches: 4.

This clone was detected once. V and J are TRBV5-6 and TRBJ2-3; TRBD2 matches at 8 bases. CDR3 size: 13 residues. Germline CDR1 reads SGHDT; CDR2 reads YYEEEE. V dropped 5 bases and J dropped 9; count of bases not matched to a gene: 8. The CDR3: CASSLPGLETQYF. CDR3 nucleotide sequence: TGTGCCAGCAGTTTACCGGGACTAGAAACGCAGTATTTT.

This chain connects TRBV5-1 to TRBJ2-1; 13 bases line up with TRBD2. The CDR3 runs 17 residues. J lost 5 bases, V lost 4 bases, and 9 bases had no gene match. Germline V gene data show CDR1 as SGHRS and CDR2 as YFSETQ. The CDR3 sequence is CASSPSPLAGGNNEQFF. The CDR3 DNA sequence: TGCGCCAGCAGCCCTTCACCACTAGCGGGGGGGAACAATGAGCAGTTCTTC.

This clone was picked up a small number of times. This chain connects TRBV13 to TRBJ1-2; D gene uncertain. The CDR3 covers 11 residues. V was clipped by 1 base and J by 8 bases, with 5 bases between them. CDR1 and CDR2 (germline): PRHDT, FYEKMQ (reference sequence). CDR3 DNA sequence: TGTGCCAGCAGCTTAGTATCCGGCTACACCTTC. It translates to CASSLVSGYTF.

The V call is TRBV5-4, the J call TRBJ2-7; maybe TRBD2 (5 bases). Germline CDR1 is SGHNT and CDR2 is YYREEE (reference sequence). V lost 4 bases and J 1 base, leaving 9 bases between the germline ends. This CDR3 has 13 residues. The CDR3 DNA sequence: TGTGCCAGCAGCCCACCGGGGTCCTACGAGCAGTACTTC. Residues: CASSPPGSYEQYF.

CDR3 protein: CASRSLTAGRTEAFF. The CDR3 DNA sequence: TGTGCCAGCAGATCTCTAACAGCGGGGCGGACTGAAGCTTTCTTT. The chain is built from TRBV28 and TRBJ1-1, with D possibly matching TRBD1 (5 bases). The CDR3 is 15 amino acids. CDR1 is MDHEN, CDR2 SYDVKM, per germline. V lost 6 bases and J 5 bases, leaving 19 bases between the germline ends.

The rearrangement links TRBV28 to TRBJ1-3, with D tentatively TRBD1 (5 bases). CDR1 and CDR2 (germline): MDHEN, SYDVKM. The CDR3 runs 13 residues. Trimming stripped 9 bases from V and 3 bases from J, with 12 bases between. CDR3 in amino acids: CASSGEHGNTIYF. The CDR3 nucleotides are TGTGCCAGTTCGGGGGAACATGGAAACACCATATATTTT.

The V and J genes are TRBV5-4 and TRBJ1-3, with TRBD1 matching 10 bases. Germline CDR1 is SGHNT and CDR2 is YYREEE (reference sequence). The ends lost 3 bases at V and 9 bases at J; junction bases unmatched: 12. The CDR3 extends over 16 amino acids. The CDR3 DNA is TGTGCCAGCAGCTCGTCCCGGGACAGGGGTGGGCTCACCATATATTTT. Translated: CASSSSRDRGGLTIYF. The complete variable domain, with remaining parts taken from reference TRBV5-4 and TRBJ1-3, reads ETGVTQSPTHLIKTRGQQVTLRCSSQSGHNTVSWYQQALGQGPQFIFQYYREEENGRGNFPPRFSGLQFPNYSSELNVNALELDDSALYLCASSSSRDRGGLTIYFGEGSWLTVV.

The chain joins TRBV6-1 to TRBJ1-5; D is unclear. The V gene lost 2 bases and the J gene lost 1 base, with 6 bases spanning the gap. The CDR3 spans 14 residues. Germline CDR1 reads MNHNS; CDR2 reads SASEGT. Here the CDR3 DNA reads TGTGCCAGCAGTGAACTAGGAAGCAATCAGCCCCAGCATTTT. Its protein is CASSELGSNQPQHF.

The chain joins TRBV7-3 to TRBJ2-1; 8 nucleotides match TRBD1. Unmatched junction bases numbered 7, after V lost 5 bases and J lost 10 bases. Per the germline V gene, CDR1 is SGHTA and CDR2 is FQGTGA. The CDR3 is made up of 13 amino acids. CDR3 sequence (DNA): TGTGCCAGCAGCCACAACAGGGGGAAGGAGCAGTTCTTC. Translated, it gives CASSHNRGKEQFF. The full variable domain, with the rest looked up from reference TRBV7-3 and TRBJ2-1, is GAGVSQTPSNKVTEKGKYVELRCDPISGHTALYWYRQSLGQGPEFLIYFQGTGAADDSGLPNDRFFAVRPEGSVSTLKIQRTERGDSAVYLCASSHNRGKEQFFGPGTRLTVL.

The V and J genes are TRBV30 and TRBJ1-3; 7 bases are a match to TRBD1. This CDR3 region has 13 residues. The germline gives CDR1 GTSNPN, CDR2 SVGIG (reference sequence). With 3 bases clipped from V and 2 bases from J, the junction kept 1 base outside the gene matches. The CDR3 bases are TGTGCCTGGAGCAGGGGGGCTGGAAACACCATATATTTT. This codes for CAWSRGAGNTIYF.

The chain joins TRBV7-3 to TRBJ2-3; D perhaps matches TRBD2 (5 bases). The CDR3 has 15 residues. The germline V and J ends were trimmed by 5 bases and 1 base, with 13 bases remaining between them. Germline-derived CDR1 and CDR2 are SGHTA and FQGTGA. Written as DNA, the CDR3 is TGTGCCAGCAGCCCGCTAGCAGCCCGCACAGATACGCAGTATTTT. It is translated as CASSPLAARTDTQYF.

The rearrangement uses TRBV13 and TRBJ2-1; weak D call: TRBD1 (5 bases). Trimming left V 4 bases short and J 8 bases short, with 12 bases between. The CDR3 has 13 amino acids. The germline CDR1 and CDR2 sequences are PRHDT and FYEKMQ (reference sequence). CDR3 coding DNA: TGTGCCAGCAGCTCGCAGGGTAGGGATGAGCAGTTCTTC. Translated: CASSSQGRDEQFF.

CDR3 in amino acids: CASRAPGQRYGYTF. CDR3 nucleotides: TGTGCCAGCAGGGCACCGGGACAGAGATATGGCTACACCTTC. J is TRBJ1-2 and V is TRBV6-5; 7 nucleotides match TRBD1. With 6 bases clipped from V and 5 bases from J, the junction kept 9 bases outside the gene matches. CDR1 MNHEY and CDR2 SVGAGI come from the germline V gene. The CDR3 sequence is 14 residues long.

The chain joins TRBV30 to TRBJ1-5; TRBD1 aligns across 7 bases. Germline lookup yields CDR1 GTSNPN and CDR2 SVGIG (reference sequence). The junction had 4 bases not matched to a gene; V was cut back by 4 bases and J by 4 bases. The CDR3 has 13 residues. The CDR3 sequence: CAWTGGNNQPQHF. For the CDR3, the DNA is TGTGCCTGGACAGGGGGTAATAATCAGCCCCAGCATTTT.

The rearrangement links TRBV27 to TRBJ2-7, with TRBD2 as a possible D gene (6 bases). The V end was cut by 3 bases, the J end by 2 bases, with 8 bases between. Germline V gene data show CDR1 as MNHEY and CDR2 as SMNVEV (reference sequence). The CDR3 covers 13 residues. CDR3 in amino acids: CASSLTRAYEQYF. The DNA for the CDR3 is TGTGCCAGCAGTTTGACTAGAGCCTACGAGCAGTACTTC.

This clone appeared a single time. This chain joins TRBV29-1 and TRBJ1-1; D call uncertain. The CDR3 spans 11 residues. Trimming shortened V by 4 bases and J by 1 base, and 4 bases separated the two germline ends. CDR1 and CDR2 from the germline V gene are SQVTM and ANQGSEA. CDR3 sequence (DNA): TGCAGCGTTGCCAGGAACACTGAAGCTTTCTTT. It codes for CSVARNTEAFF.

CDR3 in amino acids: CASSAGTNEKLFF. Here the CDR3 DNA reads TGTGCCAGCAGTGCGGGGACTAATGAAAAACTGTTTTTT. The chain uses TRBV2 and TRBJ1-4; D call uncertain. With 4 bases removed from V and 2 bases from J, the gap between germline ends came to 5 bases. Germline loops: CDR1 SNHLY, CDR2 FYNNEI. The CDR3 sequence is 13 residues long.

The chain employs TRBV6-5 and TRBJ2-1; 10 nucleotides line up with TRBD2. This CDR3 is 16 amino acids long. The trim removed 0 bases at V and 4 bases at J, leaving 3 bases unmatched. CDR1 is MNHEY, CDR2 SVGAGI, per germline. CDR3 residues: CASSYSGLASYNEQFF. CDR3 DNA: TGTGCCAGCAGTTACTCGGGACTAGCGTCATACAATGAGCAGTTCTTC.

This clone has just one count. The same CDR3 is also encoded by other DNA sequences in this sample. The chain combines TRBV19 with TRBJ1-5; D might be TRBD1 (6 bases). The germline V gene has CDR1 LNHDA and CDR2 SQIVND (reference sequence). Trimming took off 4 bases at V and 2 bases at J, with 9 bases between the two ends. The CDR3 has 14 residues. The CDR3 sequence is CASSTTGGNQPQHF. The DNA for the CDR3 is TGTGCCAGTAGTACGACAGGCGGCAATCAGCCCCAGCATTTT.